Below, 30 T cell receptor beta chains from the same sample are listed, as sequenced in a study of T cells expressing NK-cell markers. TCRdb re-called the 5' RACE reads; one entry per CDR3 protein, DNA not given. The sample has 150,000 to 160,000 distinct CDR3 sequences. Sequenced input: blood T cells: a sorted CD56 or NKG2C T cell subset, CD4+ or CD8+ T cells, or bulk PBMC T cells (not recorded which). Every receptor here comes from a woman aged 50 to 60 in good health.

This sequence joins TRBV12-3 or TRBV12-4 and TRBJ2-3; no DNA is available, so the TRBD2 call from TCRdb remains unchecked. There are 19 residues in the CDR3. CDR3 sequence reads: CASSLTFKREPFFTDTQYF.

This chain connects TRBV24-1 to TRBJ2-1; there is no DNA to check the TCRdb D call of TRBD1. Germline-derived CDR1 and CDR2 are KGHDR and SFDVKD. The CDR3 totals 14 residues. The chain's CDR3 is CATGDTGWDNEQFF.

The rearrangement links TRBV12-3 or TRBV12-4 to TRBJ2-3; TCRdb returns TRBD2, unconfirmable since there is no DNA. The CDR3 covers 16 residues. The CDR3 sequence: CASSDPGGLGTDTQYF.

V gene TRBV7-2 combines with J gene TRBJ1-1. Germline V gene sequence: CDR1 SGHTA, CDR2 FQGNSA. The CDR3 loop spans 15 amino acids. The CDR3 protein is CASSLGVSWSSEAFF.

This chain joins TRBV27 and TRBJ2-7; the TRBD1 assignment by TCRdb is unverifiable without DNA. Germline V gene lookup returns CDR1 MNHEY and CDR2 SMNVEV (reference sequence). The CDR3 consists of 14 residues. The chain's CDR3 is CASSSTGGAYEQYF.

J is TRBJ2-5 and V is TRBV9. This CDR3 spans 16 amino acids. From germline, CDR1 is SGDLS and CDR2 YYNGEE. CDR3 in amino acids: CASSVGLEIGQETQYF.

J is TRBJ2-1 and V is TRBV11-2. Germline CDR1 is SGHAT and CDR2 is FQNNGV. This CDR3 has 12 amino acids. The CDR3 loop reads CASSPYGGEQFF.

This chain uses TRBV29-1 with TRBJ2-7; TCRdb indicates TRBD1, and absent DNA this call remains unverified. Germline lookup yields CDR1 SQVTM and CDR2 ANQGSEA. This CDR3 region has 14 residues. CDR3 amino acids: CSVDSPDSLYEQYF.

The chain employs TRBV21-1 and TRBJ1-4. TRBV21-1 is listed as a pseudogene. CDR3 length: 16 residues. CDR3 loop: CASSKSGALSNEKLFF.

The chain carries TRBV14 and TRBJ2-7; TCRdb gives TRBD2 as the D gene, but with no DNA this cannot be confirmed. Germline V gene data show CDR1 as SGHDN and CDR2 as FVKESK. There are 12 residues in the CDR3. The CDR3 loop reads CASSRTSHEQYF.

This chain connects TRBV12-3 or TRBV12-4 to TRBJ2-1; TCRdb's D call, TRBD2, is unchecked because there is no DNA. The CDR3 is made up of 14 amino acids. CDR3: CASSLEDSGREQFF.

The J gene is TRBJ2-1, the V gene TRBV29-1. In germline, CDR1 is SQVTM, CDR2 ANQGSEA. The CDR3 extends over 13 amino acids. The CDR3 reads CSVIGGTYNEQFF.

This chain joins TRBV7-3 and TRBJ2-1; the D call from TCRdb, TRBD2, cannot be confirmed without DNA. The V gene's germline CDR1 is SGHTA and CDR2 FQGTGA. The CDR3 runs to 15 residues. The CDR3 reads CASSPLGGDYNEQFF. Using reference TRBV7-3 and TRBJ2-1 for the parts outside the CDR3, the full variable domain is GAGVSQTPSNKVTEKGKYVELRCDPISGHTALYWYRQSLGQGPEFLIYFQGTGAADDSGLPNDRFFAVRPEGSVSTLKIQRTERGDSAVYLCASSPLGGDYNEQFFGPGTRLTVL.

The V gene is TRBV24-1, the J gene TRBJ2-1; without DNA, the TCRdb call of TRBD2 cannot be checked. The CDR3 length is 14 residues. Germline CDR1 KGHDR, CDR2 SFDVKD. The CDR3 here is CATSDAGGPPEQFF.

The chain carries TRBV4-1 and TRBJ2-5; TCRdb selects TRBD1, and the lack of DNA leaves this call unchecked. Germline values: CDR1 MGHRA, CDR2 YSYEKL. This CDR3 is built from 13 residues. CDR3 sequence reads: CASSQGVVETQYF.

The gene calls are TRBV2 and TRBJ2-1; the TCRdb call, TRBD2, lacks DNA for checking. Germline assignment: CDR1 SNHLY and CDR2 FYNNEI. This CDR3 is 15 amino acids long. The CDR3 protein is CASSVPGLGLGEQFF.

The CDR3 here is CASSLGYQREDDEQFF. The chain joins TRBV7-8 to TRBJ2-1; checking the TCRdb D call of TRBD2 is not possible without DNA. This CDR3 comprises 16 residues. The germline CDR1 and CDR2 sequences are SGHVS and FQNEAQ.

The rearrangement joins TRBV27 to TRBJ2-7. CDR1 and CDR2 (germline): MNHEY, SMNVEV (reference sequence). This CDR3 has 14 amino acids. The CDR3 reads CASSLSSSSYEQYF.

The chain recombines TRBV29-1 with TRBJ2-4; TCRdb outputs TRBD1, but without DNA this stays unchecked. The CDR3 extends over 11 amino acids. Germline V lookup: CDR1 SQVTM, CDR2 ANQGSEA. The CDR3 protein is CSVERGDIQYF.

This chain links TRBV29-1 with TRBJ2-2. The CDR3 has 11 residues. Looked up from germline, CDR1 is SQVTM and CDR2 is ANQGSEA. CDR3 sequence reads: CSGLNTGELFF.

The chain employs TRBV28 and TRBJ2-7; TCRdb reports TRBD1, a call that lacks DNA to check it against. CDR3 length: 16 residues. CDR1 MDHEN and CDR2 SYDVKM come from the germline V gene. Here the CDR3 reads CASSHPRTGIPYEQYF.

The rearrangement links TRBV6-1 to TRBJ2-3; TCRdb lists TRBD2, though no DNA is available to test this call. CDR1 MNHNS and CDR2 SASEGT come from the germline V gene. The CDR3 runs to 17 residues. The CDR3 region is CASSPLRLASSTDTQYF.

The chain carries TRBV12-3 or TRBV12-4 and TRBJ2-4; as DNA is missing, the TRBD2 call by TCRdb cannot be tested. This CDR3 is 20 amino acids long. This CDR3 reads CASSLSGLAGGPIPKNIQYF.

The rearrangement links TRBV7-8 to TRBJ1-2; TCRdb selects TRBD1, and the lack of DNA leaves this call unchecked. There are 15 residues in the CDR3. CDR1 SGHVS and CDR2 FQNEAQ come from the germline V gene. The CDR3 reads CASSLEVRAAYGYTF.

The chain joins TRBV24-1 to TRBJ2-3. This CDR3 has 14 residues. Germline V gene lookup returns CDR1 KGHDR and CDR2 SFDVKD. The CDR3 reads CATSDFPSTDTQYF.

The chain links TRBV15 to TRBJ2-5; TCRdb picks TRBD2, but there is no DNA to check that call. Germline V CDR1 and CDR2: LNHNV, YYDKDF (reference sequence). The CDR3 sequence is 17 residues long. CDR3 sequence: CATSGPGLGTREETQYF.

The CDR3 loop is CSVELGENNEQFF. The chain combines TRBV29-1 with TRBJ2-1; TCRdb's D gene call, TRBD1, goes unchecked for lack of DNA. From germline, CDR1 is SQVTM and CDR2 ANQGSEA. This CDR3 contains 13 residues.

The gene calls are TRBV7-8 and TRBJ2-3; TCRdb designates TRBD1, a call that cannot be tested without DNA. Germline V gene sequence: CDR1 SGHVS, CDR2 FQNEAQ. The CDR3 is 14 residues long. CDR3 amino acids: CASSPGDGTDTQYF.

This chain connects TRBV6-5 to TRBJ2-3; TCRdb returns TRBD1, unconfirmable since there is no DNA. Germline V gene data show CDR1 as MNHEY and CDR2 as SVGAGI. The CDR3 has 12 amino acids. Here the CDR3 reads CASGTLTDTQYF.

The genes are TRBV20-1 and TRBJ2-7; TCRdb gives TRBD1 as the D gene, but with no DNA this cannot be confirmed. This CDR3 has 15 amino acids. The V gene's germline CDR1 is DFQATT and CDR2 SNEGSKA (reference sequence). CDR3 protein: CSARGVGQGYYEQYF.